Listed here are 25 T cell receptor beta chains from one sample, sequenced in a study of cytomegalovirus exposure and HLA in healthy donors. It was with 60 Vbeta and 13 Jbeta primers that the PCR ran. Produced via immunoSEQ multiplex PCR; TCRdb's table is partial and in-frame only. The table lists some 190,000 clones, 65% to 85% of them singletons. What was sequenced was PBMCs. Source of these receptors: a girl between 10 and 17 years old in good health and CMV-seropositive.

V is TRBV30 and J is TRBJ2-7; 15 bases agree with TRBD2. Per the germline V gene, CDR1 is GTSNPN and CDR2 is SVGIG (reference sequence). This CDR3 spans 15 amino acids. J was trimmed by 7 bases and V by 0 bases; bases with no gene match: 4. The CDR3 DNA sequence: TGTGCCTGGAGTGTGGGACTAGCGGGAGGAGAAGAGCAGTACTTC. Residues: CAWSVGLAGGEEQYF.

The V and J genes are TRBV29-1 and TRBJ2-2, with 8 bases matching TRBD2. Germline V gene data show CDR1 as SQVTM and CDR2 as ANQGSEA. V gave up 3 bases and J gave up 8 bases; unmatched junction bases: 8. The CDR3 runs 14 residues. CDR3 in amino acids: CSVDNGGVTGELFF. CDR3 sequence (DNA): TGCAGCGTTGATAACGGGGGGGTAACAGGGGAGCTGTTTTTT.

V usage is TRBV19 and J usage is TRBJ1-5, with D possibly being TRBD1 (6 bases). V shed 0 bases and J shed 0 bases, with 12 bases lying between them. There are 17 residues in the CDR3. In germline, CDR1 is LNHDA, CDR2 SQIVND (reference sequence). The CDR3 here is CASSIEASGDSNQPQHF. CDR3 bases: TGTGCCAGTAGTATAGAGGCTTCAGGGGATAGCAATCAGCCCCAGCATTTT.

The chain carries TRBV5-1 and TRBJ1-3; D is unresolved. The CDR3 is 15 amino acids. V gave up 4 bases and J gave up 0 bases, with 11 bases separating them. In germline, CDR1 is SGHRS, CDR2 YFSETQ. The CDR3 DNA is TGCGCCAGCAGCCCCCGTCCCAGCTCTGGAAACACCATATATTTT. This gives the protein CASSPRPSSGNTIYF.

This sequence joins TRBV7-9 and TRBJ1-2; possibly TRBD1 for D (5 bases). In germline, CDR1 is SEHNR, CDR2 FQNEAQ (reference sequence). Trimming took 1 base from V and 2 from J, leaving 14 bases between them. CDR3 length: 16 residues. The CDR3 bases are TGTGCCAGCAGCTTAGGGGGCAGCTTATCGAACTATGGCTACACCTTC. Protein product: CASSLGGSLSNYGYTF.

The V gene is TRBV28, the J gene TRBJ2-6; no clear D. The CDR3 sequence is 15 residues long. Germline V gene lookup returns CDR1 MDHEN and CDR2 SYDVKM. The V and J ends lost 6 bases and 1 base respectively, with 10 bases between them. The CDR3 coding sequence is TGTGCCAGCAGCCAAACAAGTTCTGGGGCCAACGTCCTGACTTTC. As protein: CASSQTSSGANVLTF.

The genes are TRBV27 and TRBJ2-3; no definite D call. The CDR3 runs 15 residues. The germline V gene encodes CDR1 MNHEY and CDR2 SMNVEV (reference sequence). Trimming shortened V by 8 bases and J by 3 bases, and 18 bases separated the two germline ends. Written as DNA, the CDR3 is TGTGCCAGCCGGCTTACAGATTTACTTACAGATACGCAGTATTTT. It translates to CASRLTDLLTDTQYF.

Only a few counts were recorded for this clone. The chain uses TRBV5-5 and TRBJ2-7, with D possibly matching TRBD2 (6 bases). Trimming took off 2 bases at V and 3 bases at J, with 12 bases between the two ends. Germline V gene sequence: CDR1 SGHKS, CDR2 YYEKEE (reference sequence). The CDR3 is 14 amino acids. The DNA for the CDR3 is TGTGCCAGCAGCTTCATAGCGGATCTCTACGAGCAGTACTTC. It specifies CASSFIADLYEQYF.

On this clone itself: Other DNA variants within this sample encode the same CDR3. V gene TRBV27 combines with J gene TRBJ2-7, with 11 positions matching TRBD1. J gave up 4 bases and V 5 bases, and 4 bases lay outside the gene matches. This CDR3 comprises 14 residues. The germline V gene has CDR1 MNHEY and CDR2 SMNVEV (reference sequence). DNA for the CDR3: TGTGCCAGCAGTCTCGGACAGGGGGCTTACGAGCAGTACTTC. It is translated as CASSLGQGAYEQYF.

The chain combines TRBV10-2 with TRBJ2-5; TRBD2 agrees at 8 bases. The CDR3 extends over 13 amino acids. Per germline, CDR1 WSHSY and CDR2 SAAADI. V shed 4 bases and J 9 bases; nucleotides not matched to a gene: 7. The CDR3 is CASSVTSEGAQYF. CDR3 bases: TGCGCCAGCAGTGTGACTAGCGAAGGGGCCCAGTACTTC.

The chain is built from TRBV4-1 and TRBJ1-5; D gene unclear. Deletions cut 3 bases from V and 7 bases from J, with 16 bases between. Per germline, CDR1 MGHRA and CDR2 YSYEKL. This CDR3 spans 15 amino acids. The CDR3 loop reads CASSQTRGLWQPQHF. The CDR3 DNA follows: TGCGCCAGCAGCCAGACTCGAGGACTGTGGCAGCCCCAGCATTTT.

The V call is TRBV27, the J call TRBJ2-3, with TRBD2 matching over 14 bases. V was clipped by 4 bases and J by 0 bases; unmatched bases: 12. CDR1 is MNHEY, CDR2 SMNVEV, per germline (reference sequence). The CDR3 covers 20 residues. The CDR3: CASSSSRRGLAGESTDTQYF. The CDR3 DNA is TGTGCCAGCAGTTCTTCCAGACGGGGACTAGCGGGAGAGAGCACAGATACGCAGTATTTT.

The chain uses TRBV12-2 and TRBJ2-1; TRBD1 was called by the table and not checked on the DNA. TRBV12-2 is classified as a pseudogene. The CDR3 is 17 amino acids. CDR3 loop: CASRTDKGQGRFNEQFF. CDR3 nucleotides: TGTGCAAGTCGCACGGATAAGGGACAGGGGAGGTTCAATGAGCAGTTCTTC.

The V gene is TRBV7-9, the J gene TRBJ2-1; 8 bases align to TRBD2. The V and J ends lost 5 bases and 5 bases, in that order; junction bases with no gene match: 14. The germline V gene has CDR1 SEHNR and CDR2 FQNEAQ (reference sequence). The CDR3 sequence is 17 residues long. CDR3 bases: TGTGCCAGCAGCGCGGCACTAGCGGTCGCTAGGGACAATGAGCAGTTCTTC. Translation: CASSAALAVARDNEQFF.

This clone was found a few times. The chain recombines TRBV5-4 with TRBJ2-7, with D possibly TRBD2 on 6 matching bases. CDR3 size: 11 residues. The V gene's germline CDR1 is SGHNT and CDR2 YYREEE (reference sequence). V shed 8 bases and J shed 4 bases, with 10 bases lying between them. The CDR3 region has the DNA TGTGCCAGTAGCGGCGGTTACGAGCAGTACTTC. This encodes CASSGGYEQYF.

The chain combines TRBV18 with TRBJ1-2; D is perhaps TRBD1 (6 bases). The CDR3 consists of 16 residues. Germline V lookup: CDR1 KGHSH, CDR2 LQKENI. V shed 2 bases and J shed 8 bases, with 21 bases lying between them. CDR3 residues: CASSPIETQGRRGYTF. For the CDR3, the DNA is TGTGCCAGCTCACCAATTGAAACACAGGGACGTAGAGGCTACACCTTC.

The chain has TRBV11-1 and TRBJ2-1; 13 nucleotides align to TRBD2. Trimming cost V 5 bases and J 10 bases; bases outside gene matches: 14. The germline V gene encodes CDR1 SGHAT and CDR2 FQDESV (reference sequence). The CDR3 is made up of 17 amino acids. CDR3: CASSPGLAGAGGDEQFF. DNA for the CDR3: TGTGCCAGCAGCCCCGGACTAGCGGGAGCGGGCGGCGACGAGCAGTTCTTC.

This clone came up a few times. The chain uses TRBV6-1 and TRBJ2-7, with TRBD1 matching 10 bases. This CDR3 spans 14 amino acids. V dropped 7 bases and J dropped 5; count of bases not matched to a gene: 8. Germline V gene sequence: CDR1 MNHNS, CDR2 SASEGT. CDR3 sequence reads: CASTPGQGPDEQYF. The CDR3, as DNA: TGTGCCAGCACCCCGGGACAGGGGCCTGACGAGCAGTACTTC.

With respect to this clone: The sample contains more than one DNA sequence encoding this CDR3. CDR3 protein: CASSPDSSYGYTF. DNA for the CDR3: TGTGCCAGCAGCCCAGACAGCTCCTATGGCTACACCTTC. The V and J genes are TRBV7-2 and TRBJ1-2; D possibly corresponds to TRBD1 (5 bases). The ends were cut back, 5 bases at V and 4 bases at J, with 11 bases in the middle. The CDR3 consists of 13 residues. Looked up from germline, CDR1 is SGHTA and CDR2 is FQGNSA.

The chain joins TRBV4-1 to TRBJ1-5; 8 bases are a match to TRBD1. With V trimmed by 5 bases and J by 6 bases, 6 bases remained unmatched. The CDR3 is 14 residues long. Germline-derived CDR1 and CDR2 are MGHRA and YSYEKL. The CDR3 sequence is CASSSGQGGQPQHF. CDR3 DNA sequence: TGCGCCAGCAGCTCTGGACAGGGAGGTCAGCCCCAGCATTTT.

As regards this clone: Germline is not matched at one junction end, which may reflect a read error. J is TRBJ2-1 and V is TRBV5-6; 12 nucleotides agree with TRBD2. The CDR3 length is 17 residues. Germline V gene sequence: CDR1 SGHDT, CDR2 YYEEEE. The CDR3 is CASSLGLETSGRGMGVF. The CDR3 nucleotides read TGTGCCAGCAGCTTAGGGTTGGAGACTAGCGGGAGAGGGATGGGGGTCTTC.

The chain carries TRBV10-3 and TRBJ1-1; TRBD1 matches at 11 bases. Trimming removed 4 bases from V and 6 bases from J; junction bases left unmatched: 4. Germline CDR1 reads ENHRY; CDR2 reads SYGVKD. The CDR3 totals 14 residues. CDR3 in amino acids: CAISVRTGGSEAFF. Here the CDR3 DNA reads TGTGCCATCAGTGTTCGGACAGGGGGCTCTGAAGCTTTCTTT.

The V gene is TRBV27, the J gene TRBJ1-1; D is perhaps TRBD1 (5 bases). The CDR3 runs 15 residues. CDR1 and CDR2 (germline): MNHEY, SMNVEV (reference sequence). Trimming stripped 2 bases from V and 5 bases from J, with 15 bases between. The DNA of the CDR3 is TGTGCCAGCAGTTTAAGGGGTATCGAAGGGACTGAAGCTTTCTTT. Translating gives CASSLRGIEGTEAFF.

The chain is built from TRBV27 and TRBJ2-2; D unclear. Germline V gene lookup returns CDR1 MNHEY and CDR2 SMNVEV (reference sequence). The V gene lost 3 bases and the J gene lost 3 bases, with 8 bases spanning the gap. CDR3 length: 14 residues. The CDR3 DNA is TGTGCCAGCAGTTTTGGGCTCTACACCGGGGAGCTGTTTTTT. This encodes CASSFGLYTGELFF.

The chain employs TRBV7-9 and TRBJ1-1; D is uncertain. There are 12 residues in the CDR3. Germline V CDR1 and CDR2: SEHNR, FQNEAQ (reference sequence). V lost 1 base and J lost 9, with 9 bases in between. The CDR3 DNA is TGTGCCAGCAGCTTAGGTGTCGGGAAAGCTTTCTTT. Amino acid sequence: CASSLGVGKAFF.